The present TCR beta chain was sequenced within a study of T cells in Graves' hyperthyroidism and ophthalmopathy. Amplified TCR beta CDR3 regions derived from RNA transcripts. HTBI primers were used for first-round RT-PCR of the TCR CDR3. MiXCR, applied by TCRdb to the multiplex PCR reads, yields one record per CDR3 protein. Of some 700,000 distinct CDR3 sequences in the sample, about 18% are singletons; the top ten hold roughly 16%. This clonotype was recorded at least ten times. This CDR3 contains 15 residues. Trimming took 5 bases from V and 0 from J; bases not matched to a gene: 6. The genes are TRBV12-3 or TRBV12-4 and TRBJ1-1, with 7 nucleotides matching TRBD1. The sample consisted of blood. The source is a middle-aged man with Graves' hyperthyroidism. CDR3 loop: CASSQTGQLNTEAFF. DNA for the CDR3: TGTGCCAGCAGTCAAACGGGACAGTTGAACACTGAAGCTTTCTTT.